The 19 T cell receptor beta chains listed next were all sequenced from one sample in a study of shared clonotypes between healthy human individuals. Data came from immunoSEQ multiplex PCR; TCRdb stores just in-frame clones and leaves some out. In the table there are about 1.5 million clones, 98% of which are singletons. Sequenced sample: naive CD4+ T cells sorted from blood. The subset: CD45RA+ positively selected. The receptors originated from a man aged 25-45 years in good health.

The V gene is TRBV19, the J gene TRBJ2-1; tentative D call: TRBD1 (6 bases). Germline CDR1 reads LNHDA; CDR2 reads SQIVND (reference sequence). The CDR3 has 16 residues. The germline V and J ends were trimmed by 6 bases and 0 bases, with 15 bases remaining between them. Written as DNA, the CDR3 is TGTGCCAGTAGATCACGGACAGTCAACTCCTACAATGAGCAGTTCTTC. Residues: CASRSRTVNSYNEQFF.

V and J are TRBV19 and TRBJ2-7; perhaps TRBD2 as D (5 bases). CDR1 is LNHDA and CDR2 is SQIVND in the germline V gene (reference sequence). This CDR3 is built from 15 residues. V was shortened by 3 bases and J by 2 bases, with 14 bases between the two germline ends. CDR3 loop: CASSIEALGPYEQYF. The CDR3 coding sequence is TGTGCCAGTAGTATTGAGGCACTAGGACCCTACGAGCAGTACTTC.

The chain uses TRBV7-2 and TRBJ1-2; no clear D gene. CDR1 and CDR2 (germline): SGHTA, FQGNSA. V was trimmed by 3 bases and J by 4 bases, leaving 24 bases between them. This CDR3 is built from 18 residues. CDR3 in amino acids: CASSFLPSPGLAGYGYTF. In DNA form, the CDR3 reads TGTGCCAGCAGCTTCCTCCCGAGCCCGGGTCTTGCGGGCTATGGCTACACCTTC. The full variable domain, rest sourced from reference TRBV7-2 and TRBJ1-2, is GAGVSQSPSNKVTEKGKDVELRCDPISGHTALYWYRQSLGQGLEFLIYFQGNSAPDKSGLPSDRFSAERTGGSVSTLTIQRTQQEDSAVYLCASSFLPSPGLAGYGYTFGSGTRLTVV.

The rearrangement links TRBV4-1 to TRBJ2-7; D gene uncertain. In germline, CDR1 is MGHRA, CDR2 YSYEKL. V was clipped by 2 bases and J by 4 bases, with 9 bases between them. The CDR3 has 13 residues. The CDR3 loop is CASSQPNHYEQYF. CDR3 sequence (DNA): TGCGCCAGCAGCCAACCGAACCATTACGAGCAGTACTTC.

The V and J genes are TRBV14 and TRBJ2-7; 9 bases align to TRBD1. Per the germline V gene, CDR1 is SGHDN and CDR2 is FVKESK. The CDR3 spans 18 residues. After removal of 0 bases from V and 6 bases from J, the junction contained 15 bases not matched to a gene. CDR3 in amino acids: CASSQEPPRDRASLEQYF. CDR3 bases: TGTGCCAGCAGCCAAGAACCCCCCAGGGACAGGGCTTCTCTCGAGCAGTACTTC.

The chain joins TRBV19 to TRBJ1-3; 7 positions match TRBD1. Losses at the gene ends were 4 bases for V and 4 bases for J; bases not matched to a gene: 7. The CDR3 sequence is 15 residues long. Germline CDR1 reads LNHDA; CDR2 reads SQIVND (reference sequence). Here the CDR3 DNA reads TGTGCCAGTAGTACAACCGGGACAGCAGGAAACACCATATATTTT. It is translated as CASSTTGTAGNTIYF. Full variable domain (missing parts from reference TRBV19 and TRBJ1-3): DGGITQSPKYLFRKEGQNVTLSCEQNLNHDAMYWYRQDPGQGLRLIYYSQIVNDFQKGDIAEGYSVSREKKESFPLTVTSAQKNPTAFYLCASSTTGTAGNTIYFGEGSWLTVV.

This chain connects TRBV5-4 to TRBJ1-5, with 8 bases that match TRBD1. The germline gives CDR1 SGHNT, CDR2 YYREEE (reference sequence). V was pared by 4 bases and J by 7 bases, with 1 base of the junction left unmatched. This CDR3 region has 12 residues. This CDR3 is CASSHRGQPQHF. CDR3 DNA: TGTGCCAGCAGCCACAGGGGGCAGCCCCAGCATTTT. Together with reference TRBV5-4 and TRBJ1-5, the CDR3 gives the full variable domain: ETGVTQSPTHLIKTRGQQVTLRCSSQSGHNTVSWYQQALGQGPQFIFQYYREEENGRGNFPPRFSGLQFPNYSSELNVNALELDDSALYLCASSHRGQPQHFGDGTRLSIL.

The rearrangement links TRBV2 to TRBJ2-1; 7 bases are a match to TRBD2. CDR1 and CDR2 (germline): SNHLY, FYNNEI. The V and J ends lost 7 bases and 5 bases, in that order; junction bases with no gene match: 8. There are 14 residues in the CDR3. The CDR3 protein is CASIPGLTNNEQFF. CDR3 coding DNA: TGTGCCAGCATACCGGGACTAACAAACAATGAGCAGTTCTTC.

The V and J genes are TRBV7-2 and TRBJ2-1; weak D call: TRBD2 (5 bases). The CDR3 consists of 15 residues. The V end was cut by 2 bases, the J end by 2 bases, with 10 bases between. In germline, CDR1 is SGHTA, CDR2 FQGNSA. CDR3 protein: CASSLFQRTYNEQFF. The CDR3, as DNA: TGTGCCAGCAGCTTATTTCAGCGGACCTACAATGAGCAGTTCTTC.

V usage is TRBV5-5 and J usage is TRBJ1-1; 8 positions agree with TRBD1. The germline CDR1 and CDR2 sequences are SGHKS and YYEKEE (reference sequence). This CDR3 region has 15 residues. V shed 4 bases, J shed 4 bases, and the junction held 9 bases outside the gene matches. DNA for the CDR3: TGTGCCAGCAGCACGACAGGGGACGGTGGCACTGAAGCTTTCTTT. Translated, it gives CASSTTGDGGTEAFF.

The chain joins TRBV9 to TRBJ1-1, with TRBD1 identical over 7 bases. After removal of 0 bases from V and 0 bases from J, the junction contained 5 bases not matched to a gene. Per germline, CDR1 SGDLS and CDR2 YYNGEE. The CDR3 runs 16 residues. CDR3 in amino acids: CASSVVGTEVNTEAFF. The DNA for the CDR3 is TGTGCCAGCAGCGTAGTTGGGACAGAGGTGAACACTGAAGCTTTCTTT.

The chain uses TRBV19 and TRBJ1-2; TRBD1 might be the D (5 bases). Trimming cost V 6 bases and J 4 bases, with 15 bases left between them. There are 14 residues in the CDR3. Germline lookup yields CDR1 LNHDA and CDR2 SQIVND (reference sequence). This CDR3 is CASSAGSYGYGYTF. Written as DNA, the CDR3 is TGTGCCAGTAGCGCAGGGTCTTATGGCTATGGCTACACCTTC.

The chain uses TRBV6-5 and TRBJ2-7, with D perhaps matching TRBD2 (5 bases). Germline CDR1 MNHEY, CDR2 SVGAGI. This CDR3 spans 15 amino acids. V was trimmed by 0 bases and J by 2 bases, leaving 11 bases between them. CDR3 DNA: TGTGCCAGCAGTTACTCGCGACGGGAAGCCTACGAGCAGTACTTC. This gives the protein CASSYSRREAYEQYF.

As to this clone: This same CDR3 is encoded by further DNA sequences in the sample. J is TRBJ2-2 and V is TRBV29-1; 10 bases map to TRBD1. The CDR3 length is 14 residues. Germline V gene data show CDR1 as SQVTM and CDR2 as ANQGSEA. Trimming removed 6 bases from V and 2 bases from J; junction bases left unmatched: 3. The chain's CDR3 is CSVRDRGNTGELFF. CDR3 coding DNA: TGCAGCGTCCGGGACAGGGGTAACACCGGGGAGCTGTTTTTT.

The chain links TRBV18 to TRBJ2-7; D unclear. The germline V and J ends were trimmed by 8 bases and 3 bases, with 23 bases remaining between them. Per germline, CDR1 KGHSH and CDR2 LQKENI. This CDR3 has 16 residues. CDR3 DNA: TGTGCCAGCACCCCGACCCCAGTGGGCGCCATCTACGAGCAGTACTTC. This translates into CASTPTPVGAIYEQYF.

The CDR3 reads CASSPTSGRTDTQYF. The CDR3 region has the DNA TGCGCCAGCAGCCCAACTAGCGGGAGGACAGATACGCAGTATTTT. This rearrangement joins TRBV10-2 to TRBJ2-3; TRBD2 matches at 12 bases. The V segment lost 6 bases and the J segment 3 bases; nucleotides outside the gene matches: 4. CDR1 and CDR2 (germline): WSHSY, SAAADI. The CDR3 totals 15 residues.

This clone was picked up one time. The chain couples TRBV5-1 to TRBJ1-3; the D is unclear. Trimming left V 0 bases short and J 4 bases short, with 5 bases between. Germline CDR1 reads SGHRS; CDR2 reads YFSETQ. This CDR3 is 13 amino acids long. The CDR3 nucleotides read TGCGCCAGCAGCTTGGAGGAAGGAAACACCATATATTTT. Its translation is CASSLEEGNTIYF.

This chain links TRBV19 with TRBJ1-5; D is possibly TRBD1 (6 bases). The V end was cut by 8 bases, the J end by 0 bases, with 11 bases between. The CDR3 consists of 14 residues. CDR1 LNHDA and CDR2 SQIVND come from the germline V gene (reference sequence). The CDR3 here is CASRTVRSNQPQHF. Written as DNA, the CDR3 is TGTGCCAGTCGGACAGTACGTAGCAATCAGCCCCAGCATTTT.

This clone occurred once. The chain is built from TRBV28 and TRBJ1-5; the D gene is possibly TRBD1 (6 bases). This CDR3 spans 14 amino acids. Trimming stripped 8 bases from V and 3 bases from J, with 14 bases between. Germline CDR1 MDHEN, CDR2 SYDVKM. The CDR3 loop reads CASDDPGVNQPQHF. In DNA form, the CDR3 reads TGTGCCAGCGATGACCCAGGGGTCAATCAGCCCCAGCATTTT.